A selection of T cell receptor beta chains follows, all from one sample in a study of cytomegalovirus exposure and HLA in healthy donors. Produced via immunoSEQ multiplex PCR; TCRdb's table is partial and in-frame only. The table shows 140,000 to 150,000 clones, with roughly 72% occurring only once. Material for sequencing was PBMCs. These receptors came from a man in his forties in good health and CMV-seronegative. Both conserved end residues are part of each CDR3. D genes are given only for firm matches. Size is omitted from some rows. Given values are once, few, many or a class for expanded clones.

>TRBV4-3|.|.|TRBJ1-6
TGCGCCAGCAGCCAGGACCCGGGCCCAGGGAGGTCACCCCTCCACTTT
CASSQDPGPGRSPLHF
>TRBV5-4|TRBD1|.|TRBJ2-6
TGTGCCAGCAGCCCGACCCCGGGACAGGGGGTCTCTGGGGCCAACGTCCTGACTTTC
CASSPTPGQGVSGANVLTF
>TRBV7-6|.|.|TRBJ1-1
TGTGCCAGCCAAGACAGAGACACTGAAGCTTTCTTT
CASQDRDTEAFF
>TRBV18|.|.|TRBJ1-3
TGTGCCAGCTCACCCGGCTCTGGAAACACCATATATTTT
CASSPGSGNTIYF
>TRBV6-1|TRBD2|.|TRBJ2-3
TGTGCCAGCAGTGAAACTAGCGGGGGGCGAATAAGCACAGATACGCAGTATTTT
CASSETSGGRISTDTQYF
>TRBV4-1|.|few|TRBJ1-1
TGCGCCAGCAGCCAAGCCAGGGACACTGAAGCTTTCTTT
CASSQARDTEAFF
>TRBV5-1|.|few|TRBJ2-1
TGCGCCAGCAGCGCCACTAGATCCTACAATGAGCAGTTCTTC
CASSATRSYNEQFF
>TRBV7-2|.|once|TRBJ1-5
TGTGCCAGCAGCTGGGTACAGGGTTCTGGCAATCAGCCCCAGCATTTT
CASSWVQGSGNQPQHF
>TRBV19|.|.|TRBJ2-6
TGTGCCAGTAGTAATAGGGGGGGCGCTGGGGCCAACGTCCTGACTTTC
CASSNRGGAGANVLTF
>TRBV5-1|.|once|TRBJ2-3
TGCGCCAGTGCGGCGGGACCCAGCACAGATACGCAGTATTTT
CASAAGPSTDTQYF
>TRBV7-8|TRBD2|.|TRBJ2-3
TGTGCCAGCAGCTTGGGTAGCGGGGGAACAGATACGCAGTATTTT
CASSLGSGGTDTQYF
>TRBV5-1|.|.|TRBJ1-6
TGCGCCAGCAGCTTGGATGACAGGTCATACTCACCCCTCCACTTT
CASSLDDRSYSPLHF
>TRBV6-5|TRBD1|few|TRBJ1-2
TGTGCCAGCAGTCAAATACAGGGGGTTGGCTACCCCTTC
CASSQIQGVGYPF
>TRBV6-5|TRBD1|.|TRBJ2-7
TGTGCCAGCAGTTACCGGACAGGGGCCACCTACGAGCAGTACTTC
CASSYRTGATYEQYF
>TRBV10-3|.|once|TRBJ2-2
TGTGCCATCAGTTTTAGCGGCGGGGAGCTGTTTTTT
CAISFSGGELFF
>TRBV27|.|.|TRBJ1-5
TGTGCCAGCAGTTTGCGAACAGGTAGCAATCAGCCCCAGCATTTT
CASSLRTGSNQPQHF
>TRBV28|TRBD1|once|TRBJ1-1
TGTGCCAGCATCCGACAGGGGAGCATGAACACTGAAGCTTTCTTT
CASIRQGSMNTEAFF
>TRBV28|.|.|TRBJ1-1
TGTGCCAGCAGTTATGTAGCTGAAGCTTTCTTT
CASSYVAEAFF
>TRBV9|.|.|TRBJ1-4
TGTGCCAGCAGCGTAGCGCCGACAGGTACTAATGAAAAACTGTTTTTT
CASSVAPTGTNEKLFF